The 21 T cell receptor beta chains listed next were all sequenced from one sample in a study of shared clonotypes between healthy human individuals. Sequencing was performed with immunoSEQ multiplex PCR; in TCRdb, only in-frame clones are kept and a portion is missing. Found here are around 2,000,000 clones, around 96% of them singletons; the top ten hold 0.85% to 1.2%. Positively selected for CCR7, the CD45RO-negative cells used as naive CD8 cells excluded terminally differentiated effector memory CD45RA+ cells. The source material was naive CD8+ T cells sorted from blood. These TCRs come from a man aged 18 to 30 in good health.

The chain has TRBV5-1 and TRBJ2-5, with a tentative D call TRBD2 (6 bases). With 4 bases removed from V and 5 bases from J, the gap between germline ends came to 18 bases. Germline-derived CDR1 and CDR2 are SGHRS and YFSETQ. The CDR3 contains 15 residues. The CDR3 sequence is CASSPEGGLLETQYF. The CDR3 DNA sequence: TGCGCCAGCAGCCCGGAAGGAGGGTTACTGGAGACCCAGTACTTC.

This clone showed up just a few times. J is TRBJ2-1 and V is TRBV4-1; 9 bases align to TRBD2. Germline loops: CDR1 MGHRA, CDR2 YSYEKL. This CDR3 is built from 17 residues. Losses at the gene ends were 1 base for V and 5 bases for J; bases not matched to a gene: 9. The CDR3 spells CASSQVVTLAGNNEQFF. CDR3 nucleotides: TGCGCCAGCAGCCAAGTGGTGACGCTAGCGGGGAACAATGAGCAGTTCTTC.

Comment on this clone: This same CDR3 is encoded by further DNA sequences in the sample. This rearrangement joins TRBV6-5 to TRBJ2-7; 9 bases agree with TRBD1. V lost 3 bases and J lost 0; bases outside the gene matches: 3. This CDR3 spans 15 amino acids. From germline, CDR1 is MNHEY and CDR2 SVGAGI. The CDR3 bases are TGTGCCAGCAGTTATGGGACAGGGAGCTCCTACGAGCAGTACTTC. Its translation is CASSYGTGSSYEQYF.

The V call is TRBV18, the J call TRBJ2-7, with D possibly matching TRBD2 (5 bases). The germline gives CDR1 KGHSH, CDR2 LQKENI. Trimming removed 0 bases at V and 4 bases at J, with 10 bases between. This CDR3 is 14 amino acids long. The CDR3 DNA follows: TGTGCCAGCTCACCACCGGGAGCTACGTACGAGCAGTACTTC. Amino acids: CASSPPGATYEQYF.

The rearrangement uses TRBV4-1 and TRBJ2-3; TRBD2 might be the D (7 bases). The CDR3 loop spans 18 amino acids. CDR1 MGHRA and CDR2 YSYEKL come from the germline V gene. The germline V and J ends were trimmed by 1 base and 3 bases, with 20 bases remaining between them. CDR3 sequence: CASSQGPRGGGLTDTQYF. Here the CDR3 DNA reads TGCGCCAGCAGCCAAGGGCCGCGCGGCGGGGGCCTGACAGATACGCAGTATTTT.

The chain links TRBV28 to TRBJ2-1, with 8 positions matching TRBD1. V shed 5 bases and J 10 bases; nucleotides not matched to a gene: 4. Germline CDR1 MDHEN, CDR2 SYDVKM. The CDR3 runs to 12 residues. The CDR3 DNA is TGTGCCAGCAGTCAGGGGGCGGGCGAGCAGTTCTTC. This translates into CASSQGAGEQFF.

The chain employs TRBV13 and TRBJ2-2; 10 nucleotides align to TRBD2. V lost 5 bases and J lost 2; bases outside the gene matches: 5. The germline V gene has CDR1 PRHDT and CDR2 FYEKMQ (reference sequence). The CDR3 loop spans 16 amino acids. Here the CDR3 reads CASSLLAGGNTGELFF. The CDR3 region has the DNA TGTGCCAGCAGCCTCTTAGCGGGAGGTAACACCGGGGAGCTGTTTTTT.

To note about this clone: Other DNA sequences in the sample encode the same CDR3. J is TRBJ2-3 and V is TRBV6-5; 8 bases align to TRBD2. V lost 5 bases to trimming and J lost 0 bases; unmatched junction nucleotides: 4. From germline, CDR1 is MNHEY and CDR2 SVGAGI. The CDR3 sequence is 15 residues long. In nucleotides, the CDR3 is TGTGCCAGCAGTCAGTTAGCGGGGAGCACAGATACGCAGTATTTT. Translated, it gives CASSQLAGSTDTQYF.

The chain links TRBV5-4 to TRBJ1-2; no firm D call. This CDR3 region has 12 residues. Germline-derived CDR1 and CDR2 are SGHNT and YYREEE (reference sequence). V lost 9 bases and J 4 bases, leaving 13 bases between the germline ends. CDR3: CATESPGYGYTF. CDR3 nucleotide sequence: TGTGCCACCGAGTCACCTGGCTATGGCTACACCTTC. The full variable domain, in which reference TRBV5-4 and TRBJ1-2 provide the parts outside the CDR3, is ETGVTQSPTHLIKTRGQQVTLRCSSQSGHNTVSWYQQALGQGPQFIFQYYREEENGRGNFPPRFSGLQFPNYSSELNVNALELDDSALYLCATESPGYGYTFGSGTRLTVV.

A note on this clone: The identical CDR3 is also encoded by other nucleotide sequences in the sample. CDR3 DNA: TGTGCCAGCAGTCAATCCCCGGGACAGGGCACAGATACGCAGTATTTT. Its protein product is CASSQSPGQGTDTQYF. V is TRBV27 and J is TRBJ2-3; 8 nucleotides align to TRBD1. Germline V lookup: CDR1 MNHEY, CDR2 SMNVEV (reference sequence). Trimming at V came to 5 bases and at J to 1 base, leaving 8 bases not matched to a gene. The CDR3 contains 16 residues.

This chain joins TRBV9 and TRBJ1-2; D unresolved. Looked up from germline, CDR1 is SGDLS and CDR2 is YYNGEE. Trimming cost V 3 bases and J 5 bases, with 5 bases left between them. The CDR3 has 11 amino acids. CDR3 sequence reads: CASSGIYGYTF. The CDR3 nucleotides read TGTGCCAGCAGCGGAATTTATGGCTACACCTTC.

J is TRBJ2-5 and V is TRBV5-6; no clear D gene. The germline V gene has CDR1 SGHDT and CDR2 YYEEEE. V dropped 0 bases and J dropped 0 bases, with 6 bases sitting between them. CDR3 size: 14 residues. The CDR3 DNA follows: TGTGCCAGCAGCTTGGCCCAATACCAAGAGACCCAGTACTTC. Its translation is CASSLAQYQETQYF.

The V gene is TRBV7-9, the J gene TRBJ1-2, with D perhaps TRBD1 (5 bases). Trimming took 4 bases from V and 4 from J, leaving 22 bases between them. This CDR3 is 17 amino acids long. Germline assignment: CDR1 SEHNR and CDR2 FQNEAQ (reference sequence). The CDR3 here is CASSSTGTQGRGYGYTF. CDR3 nucleotide sequence: TGTGCCAGCAGCTCGACCGGGACCCAGGGCCGGGGCTATGGCTACACCTTC.

The chain carries TRBV7-6 and TRBJ1-5; D remains unclear. The CDR3 extends over 14 amino acids. V was pared by 4 bases and J by 4 bases, with 11 bases between. Germline V gene sequence: CDR1 SGHVS, CDR2 FNYEAQ. CDR3 DNA: TGTGCCAGCAGCTCGGCGGGTGAAAATCAGCCCCAGCATTTT. The encoded protein is CASSSAGENQPQHF.

A few counts support this clone. This sequence joins TRBV5-1 and TRBJ2-7; D may be TRBD1 (6 bases). The CDR3 spans 13 residues. Trimming cost V 4 bases and J 2 bases, with 10 bases left between them. Germline V CDR1 and CDR2: SGHRS, YFSETQ. The CDR3 nucleotides read TGCGCCAGCAGCCGGGACACCCCCTACGAGCAGTACTTC. Its protein is CASSRDTPYEQYF.

The chain combines TRBV5-4 with TRBJ2-2, with 8 bases lining up with TRBD1. The CDR3 runs 15 residues. V was pared by 0 bases and J by 7 bases, with 5 bases of the junction left unmatched. Looked up from germline, CDR1 is SGHNT and CDR2 is YYREEE (reference sequence). The CDR3 sequence: CASSLAGGDGGELFF. The DNA of the CDR3 is TGTGCCAGCAGCTTGGCAGGGGGCGACGGCGGGGAGCTGTTTTTT.

The chain carries TRBV28 and TRBJ1-5; D call uncertain. The germline V and J ends were trimmed by 5 bases and 9 bases, with 11 bases remaining between them. The CDR3 has 12 residues. Germline V lookup: CDR1 MDHEN, CDR2 SYDVKM. Written as DNA, the CDR3 is TGTGCCAGCAGTCTCGAAGGTCGGCCCCAGCATTTT. This sequence encodes CASSLEGRPQHF.

The V gene is TRBV7-6, the J gene TRBJ1-3, with a tentative D call TRBD1 (6 bases). Germline lookup yields CDR1 SGHVS and CDR2 FNYEAQ. Between the trimmed V and J ends, which lost 5 bases and 2 bases, there was a span of 16 bases. CDR3 length: 16 amino acids. The CDR3 DNA reads as TGTGCCAGCAGCGAAATCAAACAGGGCACTGGAAACACCATATATTTT. Translated: CASSEIKQGTGNTIYF. Full variable domain (missing parts from reference TRBV7-6 and TRBJ1-3): GAGVSQSPRYKVTKRGQDVALRCDPISGHVSLYWYRQALGQGPEFLTYFNYEAQQDKSGLPNDRFSAERPEGSISTLTIQRTEQRDSAMYRCASSEIKQGTGNTIYFGEGSWLTVV.

This rearrangement joins TRBV29-1 to TRBJ2-7; 8 nucleotides align to TRBD1. Losses at the gene ends were 3 bases for V and 3 bases for J; bases not matched to a gene: 4. Germline assignment: CDR1 SQVTM and CDR2 ANQGSEA. This CDR3 comprises 13 residues. CDR3 DNA sequence: TGCAGCGTTGATCGACAGGGGAGCTACGAGCAGTACTTC. Translating it yields CSVDRQGSYEQYF.

The sample holds one count of this clone. V usage is TRBV6-5 and J usage is TRBJ2-7; D possibly corresponds to TRBD1 (6 bases). Germline CDR1 and CDR2: MNHEY and SVGAGI. The CDR3 consists of 15 residues. V was trimmed by 0 bases and J by 3 bases, leaving 12 bases between them. CDR3 coding DNA: TGTGCCAGCAGTTACTCAAGCGGACAGAACTACGAGCAGTACTTC. It is translated as CASSYSSGQNYEQYF.

The chain joins TRBV28 to TRBJ1-5; D is uncertain. Deletions cut 3 bases from V and 3 bases from J, with 6 bases between. Germline V gene data show CDR1 as MDHEN and CDR2 as SYDVKM. The CDR3 contains 13 residues. CDR3 amino acids: CASSLSLNQPQHF. The CDR3 coding sequence is TGTGCCAGCAGTTTGAGTCTCAATCAGCCCCAGCATTTT.